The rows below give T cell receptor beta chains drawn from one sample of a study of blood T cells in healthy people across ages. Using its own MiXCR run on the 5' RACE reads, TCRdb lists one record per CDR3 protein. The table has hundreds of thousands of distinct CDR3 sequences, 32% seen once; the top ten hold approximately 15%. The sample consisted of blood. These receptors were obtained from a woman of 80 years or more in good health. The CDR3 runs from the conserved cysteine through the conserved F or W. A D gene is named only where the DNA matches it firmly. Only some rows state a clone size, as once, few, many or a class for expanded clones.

cdr3_nt: TGTGCCAGCATGAGGGGAGTGATATCAGATGCGCAGTATTTT
cdr3_aa: CASMRGVISDAQYF
d_call: -
v_call: TRBV12-3/TRBV12-4
clone_size: -
j_call: TRBJ2-3

cdr3_nt: TGCAGTGCTCAGGGAGGGATCGAGCAGTACTTC
cdr3_aa: CSAQGGIEQYF
d_call: TRBD2
v_call: TRBV20-1
clone_size: -
j_call: TRBJ2-7

cdr3_nt: TGTGCCACCAGCAGAGATAATGGAGGGTCTTCTTCACCCCTCCACTTT
cdr3_aa: CATSRDNGGSSSPLHF
d_call: -
v_call: TRBV15
clone_size: once
j_call: TRBJ1-6

cdr3_nt: TGTGCCAGCAGCACGGGACAGAATAATTCACCCCTCCACTTT
cdr3_aa: CASSTGQNNSPLHF
d_call: TRBD1
v_call: TRBV6-6
clone_size: few
j_call: TRBJ1-6

cdr3_nt: TGTACCAGCGGCGCTGATCTAGGGGAAAAACTGTTTTTT
cdr3_aa: CTSGADLGEKLFF
d_call: -
v_call: TRBV7-2
clone_size: -
j_call: TRBJ1-4

cdr3_nt: TGTGCCAGCAGCTTAGGAGCAGCTTTGAACACTGAAGCTTTCTTT
cdr3_aa: CASSLGAALNTEAFF
d_call: -
v_call: TRBV7-2
clone_size: -
j_call: TRBJ1-1

cdr3_nt: TGTGCCAGCAGCCTAGGTGTGGGACAGGGGACCTACGAGCAGTACTTC
cdr3_aa: CASSLGVGQGTYEQYF
d_call: TRBD1
v_call: TRBV7-2
clone_size: many
j_call: TRBJ2-7

cdr3_nt: TGTGCCAGCAGCTTACTAGGGACGGAGAATTCACCCCTCCACTTT
cdr3_aa: CASSLLGTENSPLHF
d_call: -
v_call: TRBV7-2
clone_size: many
j_call: TRBJ1-6

cdr3_nt: TGTGCCAGCAGTTACCGTGCGCAGTTTGGGAATGGCTACACCTTC
cdr3_aa: CASSYRAQFGNGYTF
d_call: -
v_call: TRBV6-5
clone_size: many
j_call: TRBJ1-2

cdr3_nt: TGTGCCAGCAGAGGGGGACAGGGTTACGAGCAGTACTTC
cdr3_aa: CASRGGQGYEQYF
d_call: TRBD1
v_call: TRBV7-9
clone_size: few
j_call: TRBJ2-7

cdr3_nt: TGCGCCAGCAGCCAGTGGCAGGGGGCCTACGAGCAGTTCTTC
cdr3_aa: CASSQWQGAYEQFF
d_call: TRBD1
v_call: TRBV5-1
clone_size: few
j_call: TRBJ2-1

cdr3_nt: TGTGCCAGCAGTGATGGGGGGGTACGCACAGATACGCAGTATTTT
cdr3_aa: CASSDGGVRTDTQYF
d_call: TRBD2
v_call: TRBV6-1
clone_size: many
j_call: TRBJ2-3

cdr3_nt: TGCACCGGCATGAGACGGAAGCGGGACTACAATGAGCAGTTCTTC
cdr3_aa: CTGMRRKRDYNEQFF
d_call: -
v_call: TRBV1
clone_size: few
j_call: TRBJ2-1

cdr3_nt: TGTGCCACCAGCAGAGAGGGCAGAACTGGGGCCAACGTCCTGACTTTC
cdr3_aa: CATSREGRTGANVLTF
d_call: -
v_call: TRBV15
clone_size: few
j_call: TRBJ2-6

cdr3_nt: TGTGCCAGCAGCTCCCTCCCGACTCTAACTAGCACAGATACGCAGTATTTT
cdr3_aa: CASSSLPTLTSTDTQYF
d_call: -
v_call: TRBV7-3
clone_size: many
j_call: TRBJ2-3